These T cell receptor beta chains were read from a single sample in a study of Tregs in tolerant kidney transplant recipients. Some clones are missing from TCRdb's copy, which holds only in-frame ones; the method was immunoSEQ multiplex PCR. Seen here are some 55,000 clones, 80% to 90% observed once, and the top ten hold under 2.5%. Here the sequenced sample was Tregs from blood, taken before the transplant. The receptor set was obtained from a human donor who received a combined kidney and bone marrow transplant. Both conserved end residues are part of each CDR3. A D gene is named only where the DNA matches it firmly. The size of a clone is reported for some rows only, either as once, few or many, or as a class for expanded clones.

CDR3 DNA: TGTGCCAGCAGCTTAGAAGGGGGCTGGGGTACGCAGTATTTT; CDR3 protein: CASSLEGGWGTQYF; D gene: TRBD1; J gene: TRBJ2-3; V gene: TRBV11-2; clone size: .
CDR3 DNA: TGTGCCAGCAGCAAAAGGCCTGACTCTCGGTTCTTC; CDR3 protein: CASSKRPDSRFF; D gene: .; J gene: TRBJ2-1; V gene: TRBV21-1; clone size: .
CDR3 DNA: TGTGCCAGTAGCGGGACACAAAGGACTGAAGCTTTCTTT; CDR3 protein: CASSGTQRTEAFF; D gene: .; J gene: TRBJ1-1; V gene: TRBV19; clone size: .
CDR3 DNA: TGTGCCAGCAGAAACTCTGGGGCAGGGACAAGGGACACTGAAGCTTTCTTT; CDR3 protein: CASRNSGAGTRDTEAFF; D gene: .; J gene: TRBJ1-1; V gene: TRBV28; clone size: .
CDR3 DNA: TGTGCCAGCAGCTTAGCACGTATTGGTGGCCACGAGCAGTACTTC; CDR3 protein: CASSLARIGGHEQYF; D gene: .; J gene: TRBJ2-7; V gene: TRBV7-9; clone size: .
CDR3 DNA: TGTGCCACCAGCAGAACCGGGGTAATGCGCGAGCAGTACTTC; CDR3 protein: CATSRTGVMREQYF; D gene: .; J gene: TRBJ2-7; V gene: TRBV15; clone size: .
CDR3 DNA: TGTGCCAGCAGCTACCTAGGACCGGCCTACGAGCAGTACTTC; CDR3 protein: CASSYLGPAYEQYF; D gene: .; J gene: TRBJ2-7; V gene: TRBV7-2; clone size: once
CDR3 DNA: TGTGCCAGCAGCTGGGGGGCGGGACAGGGGACCTCAAATGAGCAGTTCTTC; CDR3 protein: CASSWGAGQGTSNEQFF; D gene: TRBD1; J gene: TRBJ2-1; V gene: TRBV7-7; clone size: .
CDR3 DNA: TGCGCCAGCAGCTTAAGCGGGAATACCTACGAGCAGTACTTC; CDR3 protein: CASSLSGNTYEQYF; D gene: TRBD2; J gene: TRBJ2-7; V gene: TRBV5-1; clone size: .
CDR3 DNA: TGCGCCAGCAGCCATGATTGGAACCGTGACAGGGGATCTGGAAACACCATATATTTT; CDR3 protein: CASSHDWNRDRGSGNTIYF; D gene: TRBD1; J gene: TRBJ1-3; V gene: TRBV4-1; clone size: .
CDR3 DNA: TGTGCCAGCAGCTTGATAAGCGGGAGGGTCGAGCAGTACTTC; CDR3 protein: CASSLISGRVEQYF; D gene: TRBD2; J gene: TRBJ2-7; V gene: TRBV7-2; clone size: .
CDR3 DNA: TGTGCCAGCAGGAGGGACAGGGGAGCTGAAGCTTTCTTT; CDR3 protein: CASRRDRGAEAFF; D gene: TRBD1; J gene: TRBJ1-1; V gene: TRBV6-1; clone size: .
CDR3 DNA: TGCGCCAGCAGCTTTTCGGTGGCAGACTACAATGAGCAGTTCTTC; CDR3 protein: CASSFSVADYNEQFF; D gene: .; J gene: TRBJ2-1; V gene: TRBV5-1; clone size: .
CDR3 DNA: TGCGCCAGCAGCTTGGCCTCCTCCCCACAAGAGACCCAGTACTTC; CDR3 protein: CASSLASSPQETQYF; D gene: .; J gene: TRBJ2-5; V gene: TRBV5-1; clone size: .
CDR3 DNA: TGCGCCAGCGGACCGGGACAGGGACATGAAAAACTGTTTTTT; CDR3 protein: CASGPGQGHEKLFF; D gene: TRBD1; J gene: TRBJ1-4; V gene: TRBV5-1; clone size: .
CDR3 DNA: TGTGCCAGCAGTGTTCAGGGAGGAACAGATACGCAGTATTTT; CDR3 protein: CASSVQGGTDTQYF; D gene: .; J gene: TRBJ2-3; V gene: TRBV6-4; clone size: .
CDR3 DNA: TGTGCCAGCAGTTTCCGGGGGGCGAATGGCTACACCTTC; CDR3 protein: CASSFRGANGYTF; D gene: .; J gene: TRBJ1-2; V gene: TRBV28; clone size: once
CDR3 DNA: TGTGCAAGTCGCCAATCCGGGGACAGGGATAACTATGGCTACACCTTC; CDR3 protein: CASRQSGDRDNYGYTF; D gene: .; J gene: TRBJ1-2; V gene: TRBV12-2; clone size: .
CDR3 DNA: TGTGCCAGCTCACCACCCCCAGGGGGCGTGGAGGGCAATGAGCAGTTCTTC; CDR3 protein: CASSPPPGGVEGNEQFF; D gene: TRBD1; J gene: TRBJ2-1; V gene: TRBV18; clone size: .
CDR3 DNA: TGTGCCAGCAGCACAGCCTGGAGCACTGAAGCTTTCTTT; CDR3 protein: CASSTAWSTEAFF; D gene: .; J gene: TRBJ1-1; V gene: TRBV28; clone size: .
CDR3 DNA: TGTGCCATCACTCCTACAGGGGGAGAGAAAAGCTACACCTTC; CDR3 protein: CAITPTGGEKSYTF; D gene: TRBD1; J gene: TRBJ1-2; V gene: TRBV10-3; clone size: .
CDR3 DNA: TGTGCCAGCAGCTTAGCAGGGACTAGCACAGATACGCAGTATTTT; CDR3 protein: CASSLAGTSTDTQYF; D gene: .; J gene: TRBJ2-3; V gene: TRBV7-2; clone size: .
CDR3 DNA: TGTGCCAGCAGCCAATTTTATGCGGGGCGACCTTTGGCCGAGCAGTTCTTC; CDR3 protein: CASSQFYAGRPLAEQFF; D gene: .; J gene: TRBJ2-1; V gene: TRBV14; clone size: .
CDR3 DNA: TGTGCCAGCAGTGCATACGGGGGCGGTAATTCACCCCTCCACTTT; CDR3 protein: CASSAYGGGNSPLHF; D gene: .; J gene: TRBJ1-6; V gene: TRBV27; clone size: .
CDR3 DNA: TGTGCCACCATCGGGACAGATGAAGCTTTCTTT; CDR3 protein: CATIGTDEAFF; D gene: TRBD1; J gene: TRBJ1-1; V gene: TRBV28; clone size: .
CDR3 DNA: TGTGCCAGCAGTTTACAGGGACTCCGCTCCTACAATGAGCAGTTCTTC; CDR3 protein: CASSLQGLRSYNEQFF; D gene: .; J gene: TRBJ2-1; V gene: TRBV27; clone size: .
CDR3 DNA: TGTGCCAGCACCCTGGGGGGGTTAAATCAGCCCCAGCATTTT; CDR3 protein: CASTLGGLNQPQHF; D gene: .; J gene: TRBJ1-5; V gene: TRBV28; clone size: .
CDR3 DNA: TGTGCCAGCAGTCTCAGGGGGCAGGGTGAAAAACTGTTTTTT; CDR3 protein: CASSLRGQGEKLFF; D gene: TRBD1; J gene: TRBJ1-4; V gene: TRBV6-1; clone size: .
CDR3 DNA: TGTGCCAGCTCACAAGTGGGGGAAGCAAACACCGGGGAGCTGTTTTTT; CDR3 protein: CASSQVGEANTGELFF; D gene: .; J gene: TRBJ2-2; V gene: TRBV18; clone size: .
CDR3 DNA: TGTGCCAGCTCACCAAGCCGGACAGGGGGCACAGGTTATGGCTACACCTTC; CDR3 protein: CASSPSRTGGTGYGYTF; D gene: TRBD1; J gene: TRBJ1-2; V gene: TRBV18; clone size: .
CDR3 DNA: TGTGCCAGCAGCTTTAGCGGGAGAGGAGATACGCAGTATTTT; CDR3 protein: CASSFSGRGDTQYF; D gene: TRBD2; J gene: TRBJ2-3; V gene: TRBV7-9; clone size: .
CDR3 DNA: TGTGCCAGCAGCGTAGCCGGAACCTACAATGAGCAGTTCTTC; CDR3 protein: CASSVAGTYNEQFF; D gene: .; J gene: TRBJ2-1; V gene: TRBV9; clone size: .
CDR3 DNA: TGCGCCAGCAGTGAGTCTAGCGGGAGCTCCTACAATGAGCAGTTCTTC; CDR3 protein: CASSESSGSSYNEQFF; D gene: TRBD2; J gene: TRBJ2-1; V gene: TRBV10-2; clone size: .
CDR3 DNA: TGTGCCAGCTCACCTCCGGGACCCCGGGAGACCCAGTACTTC; CDR3 protein: CASSPPGPRETQYF; D gene: .; J gene: TRBJ2-5; V gene: TRBV18; clone size: .
CDR3 DNA: TGTGCCAGTAGTATGGACCTTCTTTATGAAAAACTGTTTTTT; CDR3 protein: CASSMDLLYEKLFF; D gene: .; J gene: TRBJ1-4; V gene: TRBV19; clone size: .
CDR3 DNA: TGCGCCAGCCAAGGGGAGAACACCGGGGAGCTGTTTTTT; CDR3 protein: CASQGENTGELFF; D gene: .; J gene: TRBJ2-2; V gene: TRBV5-1; clone size: .
CDR3 DNA: TGTGCCAGCAGCGTAGGAGCGGGGGGAGACACTGAAGCTTTCTTT; CDR3 protein: CASSVGAGGDTEAFF; D gene: .; J gene: TRBJ1-1; V gene: TRBV9; clone size: .
CDR3 DNA: TGTGCCAGTAGTATAGACCACAGGGGGTACTACAATGAGCAGTTCTTC; CDR3 protein: CASSIDHRGYYNEQFF; D gene: TRBD1; J gene: TRBJ2-1; V gene: TRBV19; clone size: .
CDR3 DNA: TGCGCCAGCAGCCAAGGTGGCGGCCGAGAGACCCAGTACTTC; CDR3 protein: CASSQGGGRETQYF; D gene: .; J gene: TRBJ2-5; V gene: TRBV4-1; clone size: once
CDR3 DNA: TGCGCCAGCAGCTTAGGTTTAGGGGGCCATGAAAAACTGTTTTTT; CDR3 protein: CASSLGLGGHEKLFF; D gene: TRBD1; J gene: TRBJ1-4; V gene: TRBV5-1; clone size: .
CDR3 DNA: TGTGCCAGCAGCTTAGGGGCGGGGATCTATGGCTACACCTTC; CDR3 protein: CASSLGAGIYGYTF; D gene: .; J gene: TRBJ1-2; V gene: TRBV7-2; clone size: .
CDR3 DNA: TGCGCCAGCAGCCGGACAGGGGACACTGAAGCTTTCTTT; CDR3 protein: CASSRTGDTEAFF; D gene: TRBD1; J gene: TRBJ1-1; V gene: TRBV5-1; clone size: .
CDR3 DNA: TGTGCCAGTAGTATTGCACGGCCTAGCACAGATACGCAGTATTTT; CDR3 protein: CASSIARPSTDTQYF; D gene: .; J gene: TRBJ2-3; V gene: TRBV19; clone size: .
CDR3 DNA: TGTGCCAGTAGCGGGGATAGTCGAAGCCAGCCCCAGCATTTT; CDR3 protein: CASSGDSRSQPQHF; D gene: .; J gene: TRBJ1-5; V gene: TRBV19; clone size: .
CDR3 DNA: TGTGCCACCAGCACGGGGGAGACTGGGGGTGGCTACACCTTC; CDR3 protein: CATSTGETGGGYTF; D gene: .; J gene: TRBJ1-2; V gene: TRBV15; clone size: .
CDR3 DNA: TGTGCCAGCAGCTTAGGGCCCACTACGCAGTATTTT; CDR3 protein: CASSLGPTTQYF; D gene: .; J gene: TRBJ2-3; V gene: TRBV7-2; clone size: few
CDR3 DNA: TGCGCCAGCAGCATGCCACCAGGGAATTATGGCTACACCTTC; CDR3 protein: CASSMPPGNYGYTF; D gene: .; J gene: TRBJ1-2; V gene: TRBV4-1; clone size: .
CDR3 DNA: TGCGCCAGCAGCTGGCGGGGGAATGAAAAACTGTTTTTT; CDR3 protein: CASSWRGNEKLFF; D gene: .; J gene: TRBJ1-4; V gene: TRBV4-1; clone size: .
CDR3 DNA: TGTGCCAGCAGCCGAGGCCAGGGGGCTTACACCGGGGAGCTGTTTTTT; CDR3 protein: CASSRGQGAYTGELFF; D gene: TRBD1; J gene: TRBJ2-2; V gene: TRBV28; clone size: .